This is a list of T cell receptor beta chains from one sample in a study of cytomegalovirus exposure and HLA in healthy donors. The method was immunoSEQ multiplex PCR; TCRdb's version includes in-frame clones alone and lacks a portion of them. The sample has over 50,000 clones, 65% to 80% seen once. Material: PBMCs. These receptors came from a middle-aged man in good health and CMV-seropositive. Each CDR3 is given with its conserved first and last residue. Each record gives: CDR3 protein, V gene, clone size, J gene. A row's size may be missing; if present it is once, few, many or a size class.

CASSYSSGGGTYEQYF TRBV6-5 - TRBJ2-7
CASSLAKMGANNEKLFF TRBV5-1 - TRBJ1-4
CASSFTSASTYEQYF TRBV5-1 - TRBJ2-7
CASSPGTGEAFF TRBV7-3 - TRBJ1-1
CSVQTTATYEQYF TRBV29-1 - TRBJ2-7
CAIPGHRNINSPLHF TRBV21-1 - TRBJ1-6
CASSFSLTIKDMDRGPLFGRF TRBV7-3 few TRBJ1-2
CASSLGTGRIDTQYF TRBV13 - TRBJ2-3
CAWSVKGFRGKETQYF TRBV30 once TRBJ2-5
CASSDRGTNTEAFF TRBV6-5 few TRBJ1-1
CASSTIRGRSAEQFF TRBV7-9 few TRBJ2-1
CASSSPAGARTDTQYF TRBV11-2 - TRBJ2-3
CASSPRAGGTEAFF TRBV5-6 few TRBJ1-1
CASSSGQGRLSVEKLFF TRBV7-9 - TRBJ1-4
CASSLGTGPYQPQHF TRBV2 once TRBJ1-5